Listed below are T cell receptor beta chains from one sample, sequenced in a study of glioma-infiltrating T cells after dendritic cell vaccination. Only in-frame clones appear in the TCRdb table, and some are missing; sequencing was by immunoSEQ multiplex PCR. The sample shows around 97,000 clones, about four fifths of them seen only once. The material sequenced was blood, taken before dendritic cell vaccination. These receptors were taken from a human donor with glioblastoma. Each CDR3 is given with its conserved first and last residue. The order of the fields is V gene, J gene, D gene, clone size, CDR3 protein, CDR3 DNA. The D gene is left open where the match is weak. The size field is filled for only some rows; it gives once, few, many or a size class.

v_call: TRBV11-2; j_call: TRBJ2-2; d_call: TRBD2; clone_size: -; cdr3_aa: CASSIGLAGGPNTGELFF; cdr3_nt: TGTGCCAGCAGCATCGGACTAGCGGGGGGGCCAAACACCGGGGAGCTGTTTTTT
v_call: TRBV6-5; j_call: TRBJ1-1; d_call: TRBD1; clone_size: -; cdr3_aa: CASSLALQGADTEAFF; cdr3_nt: TGTGCCAGCAGTTTAGCCTTACAGGGGGCGGACACTGAAGCTTTCTTT
v_call: TRBV19; j_call: TRBJ1-1; d_call: -; clone_size: once; cdr3_aa: CASSIGFNTEAFF; cdr3_nt: TGTGCCAGTAGTATCGGTTTTAACACTGAAGCTTTCTTT
v_call: TRBV5-6; j_call: TRBJ1-2; d_call: -; clone_size: -; cdr3_aa: CASSSTGIYGYTF; cdr3_nt: TGTGCCAGCAGCTCTACAGGGATATATGGCTACACCTTC
v_call: TRBV25-1; j_call: TRBJ1-2; d_call: -; clone_size: once; cdr3_aa: CASSTFNYGYTF; cdr3_nt: TGTGCCAGCAGTACTTTTAACTATGGCTACACCTTC
v_call: TRBV30; j_call: TRBJ1-3; d_call: -; clone_size: -; cdr3_aa: CAWSVHWSSGNTIYF; cdr3_nt: TGTGCCTGGAGTGTACACTGGAGCTCTGGAAACACCATATATTTT
v_call: TRBV19; j_call: TRBJ2-7; d_call: -; clone_size: few; cdr3_aa: CASSSRDGAYEQYF; cdr3_nt: TGTGCCAGTAGTTCCCGTGATGGGGCTTACGAGCAGTACTTC
v_call: TRBV11-3; j_call: TRBJ1-1; d_call: TRBD1; clone_size: -; cdr3_aa: CASSGDTGVVGEAFF; cdr3_nt: TGTGCCAGCAGCGGTGATACAGGGGTGGTTGGTGAAGCTTTCTTT
v_call: TRBV4-1; j_call: TRBJ1-1; d_call: TRBD1; clone_size: few; cdr3_aa: CASSHSKILRGRNTEAFF; cdr3_nt: TGCGCCAGCAGCCACTCTAAAATACTAAGGGGGCGTAACACTGAAGCTTTCTTT
v_call: TRBV7-9; j_call: TRBJ2-7; d_call: TRBD1; clone_size: -; cdr3_aa: CASSLGQGTYEQYF; cdr3_nt: TGTGCCAGCAGCCTCGGACAGGGGACCTACGAGCAGTACTTC
v_call: TRBV27; j_call: TRBJ2-1; d_call: -; clone_size: -; cdr3_aa: CASSLRWLGGWYRYNEQFF; cdr3_nt: TGTGCCAGCAGTTTACGTTGGTTGGGGGGTTGGTACAGGTACAATGAGCAGTTCTTC
v_call: TRBV27; j_call: TRBJ2-7; d_call: -; clone_size: -; cdr3_aa: CASRLLGNYEQYF; cdr3_nt: TGTGCCAGCAGACTACTAGGTAACTACGAGCAGTACTTC
v_call: TRBV6-1; j_call: TRBJ2-1; d_call: -; clone_size: -; cdr3_aa: CASSEVWGGPDEQFF; cdr3_nt: TGTGCCAGCAGTGAAGTGTGGGGGGGCCCAGATGAGCAGTTCTTC
v_call: TRBV30; j_call: TRBJ2-4; d_call: TRBD2; clone_size: -; cdr3_aa: CAWTRRGGFSKNIQYF; cdr3_nt: TGTGCCTGGACGAGACGGGGGGGTTTCTCCAAAAACATTCAGTACTTC
v_call: TRBV4-1; j_call: TRBJ2-2; d_call: -; clone_size: -; cdr3_aa: CASSQFDGAGELFF; cdr3_nt: TGCGCCAGCAGCCAATTTGACGGAGCCGGGGAGCTGTTTTTT
v_call: TRBV27; j_call: TRBJ2-7; d_call: TRBD2; clone_size: -; cdr3_aa: CASSFLADSSYEQYF; cdr3_nt: TGTGCCAGCAGTTTCCTAGCGGATAGCTCCTACGAGCAGTACTTC
v_call: TRBV5-1; j_call: TRBJ2-1; d_call: TRBD1; clone_size: -; cdr3_aa: CASSQGQGDEQFF; cdr3_nt: TGCGCCAGCAGCCAGGGACAGGGCGATGAGCAGTTCTTC
v_call: TRBV2; j_call: TRBJ2-7; d_call: -; clone_size: few; cdr3_aa: CASSEGSASYEQYF; cdr3_nt: TGTGCCAGCAGTGAAGGGAGCGCCTCCTACGAGCAGTACTTC